The TCR beta chain under discussion was sequenced for a study of blood T cell repertoires in COVID-19. About the study: Samples came from the United States, Italy and Spain, spanning acute and convalescent COVID-19. The cDNA or gDNA used as material had been derived from T cells, B-cell-depleted T cells, or PBMCs.

With V trimmed by 6 bases and J by 6 bases, 5 bases remained unmatched. This CDR3 is 13 amino acids long. Per the germline V gene, CDR1 is SQVTM and CDR2 is ANQGSEA. Per the original data handling: Estimation of nucleated cell counts relied on the amplification of reference gene primers. Generated by immunoSEQ multiplex PCR, the TCRdb table keeps only in-frame clones and is missing some. The D gene and trimming were derived from the DNA, and the V and J assignments and clone size from that table. The top ten clones hold around 7.9% of a sample with roughly 200,000 clones, more than 75% of them seen once.

The sample taken for sequencing was peripheral blood. This TCR was recovered from a woman aged 50 to 60 with active or convalescent COVID-19. This chain links TRBV29-1 with TRBJ1-3; 10 bases are a match to TRBD1. CDR3 in amino acids: CSVAGTGENTIYF. CDR3 DNA sequence: TGCAGCGTCGCCGGGACAGGGGAAAACACCATATATTTT.